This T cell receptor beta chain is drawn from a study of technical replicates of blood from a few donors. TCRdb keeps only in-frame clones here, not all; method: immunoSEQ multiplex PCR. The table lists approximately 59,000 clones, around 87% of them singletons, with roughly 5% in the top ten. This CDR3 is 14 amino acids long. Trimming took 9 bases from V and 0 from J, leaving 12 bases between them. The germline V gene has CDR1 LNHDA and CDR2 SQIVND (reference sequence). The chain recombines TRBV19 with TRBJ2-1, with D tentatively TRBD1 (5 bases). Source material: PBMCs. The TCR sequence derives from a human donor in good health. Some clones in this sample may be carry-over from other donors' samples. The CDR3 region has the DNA TGTGCCAGCGGAGACAGTACCTCCTACAATGAGCAGTTCTTC. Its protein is CASGDSTSYNEQFF.